A selection of T cell receptor beta chains follows, all from one sample in a study of cytomegalovirus exposure and HLA in healthy donors. The protocol was immunoSEQ multiplex PCR, while the TCRdb copy is restricted to in-frame clones and leaves out a portion. In the table there are around 180,000 clones, 71% of which are singletons. Sample: PBMCs. The receptor source for this set is a girl aged 10-17 years in good health and CMV-seronegative. Each CDR3 is given with its conserved first and last residue. Fields, in order: clone size, V gene, J gene, CDR3 protein. Where a row states a size, it is once, few, many or the class of an expanded clone; other rows omit it.

>-|TRBV2|TRBJ2-1
CARTDRGGNEQFF
>-|TRBV15|TRBJ1-5
CATSIDRGTNQPQHF
>-|TRBV2|TRBJ1-1
CASRGRQGGTEAFF
>-|TRBV6-5|TRBJ1-1
CASSLDRVQAFF
>few|TRBV7-9|TRBJ2-7
CASSGDFAYEQYF
>-|TRBV5-1|TRBJ2-5
CASSLAPSGMGETQYF
>-|TRBV15|TRBJ2-1
CATSRGQSSYNEQFF
>-|TRBV6-1|TRBJ2-1
CATLPLAGGDNEQFF
>-|TRBV6-4|TRBJ1-1
CASRRTENTEAFF
>-|TRBV19|TRBJ1-1
CASSPLDRGHTEAFF
>-|TRBV13|TRBJ2-4
CASSPRSENIQYF
>-|TRBV5-1|TRBJ2-5
CASSLDGTGVKETQYF
>few|TRBV5-1|TRBJ1-1
CASSLVPGQSPMNTEAFF
>-|TRBV6-4|TRBJ2-3
CASSPTSGGTDTQYF
>-|TRBV20-1|TRBJ2-1
CSPTSGNEQFF